These T cell receptor beta chains were read from a single sample in a study of T cell repertoires in cytomegalovirus infection. TCRdb reanalysed the reads using MiXCR and keeps one entry per CDR3 protein. The table includes fewer than 1,000,000 distinct CDR3 sequences, less than 40% detected once. These receptors' targets are unknown. The sequenced sample was cultured CD8+ T cells from PBMCs, obtained from culture after CMV antigen stimulation. These receptors were collected from a human donor in good health (CMV status not recorded). Some clones in this sample may be carry-over from other donors' samples. CDR3s include the opening cysteine and the closing phenylalanine or tryptophan. The D gene is left open where the match is weak. A row's size may be missing; if present it is once, few, many or a size class.

j_gene | d_gene | abundance | v_gene | CDR3nt | CDR3aa
TRBJ2-5 | . | . | TRBV18 | TGTGCCAGCTCACCGGGCAGGGGCGAAGAGACCCAGTACTTC | CASSPGRGEETQYF
TRBJ2-7 | . | . | TRBV20-1 | TGCAGTGCTAGGACTTTCCTCACCTACGAGCAGTACTTC | CSARTFLTYEQYF
TRBJ2-1 | . | few | TRBV6-5 | TGTGCCAGCAGGGGCCTGTGGATTGGATCCTACAATGAGCAGTTCTTC | CASRGLWIGSYNEQFF
TRBJ1-5 | . | . | TRBV6-6 | TGTGCCAACAGAACTGTGTTGGGTCAGCCCCAGCATTTT | CANRTVLGQPQHF
TRBJ1-1 | TRBD1 | . | TRBV6-2/TRBV6-3 | TGTGCCAGCAGTTACTCACCCCGGGACAGGGGATTGAACACTGAAGCTTTCTTT | CASSYSPRDRGLNTEAFF
TRBJ1-5 | . | . | TRBV19 | TGTGCCAGTAGTGTCACCGGGACATCTTATCAGCCCCAGCATTTT | CASSVTGTSYQPQHF
TRBJ1-2 | . | . | TRBV27 | TGTGCCAGCAGTTCGGGAACTACCCCACGGGGCTACACCTTC | CASSSGTTPRGYTF
TRBJ1-2 | . | . | TRBV7-9 | TGTGCCAGCAGCCCGAGGGACAGCTACACCTTC | CASSPRDSYTF
TRBJ2-1 | TRBD1 | once | TRBV19 | TGTGCCAGTAGTAAGACAGGGGGCGGCTACAATGAGCAGTTCTTC | CASSKTGGGYNEQFF
TRBJ1-2 | TRBD1 | . | TRBV7-3 | TGTGCCAGCAGCCCGGATAGACAGGGTAACTATGGCTACACCTTC | CASSPDRQGNYGYTF
TRBJ2-5 | . | few | TRBV27 | TGTGCCAGCAGTTTATCGGTGGGAACGGGGTCCCAGTACTTC | CASSLSVGTGSQYF
TRBJ1-5 | . | few | TRBV4-2 | TGTGCCAGCAGCCAAGATTTTGGTATTTTGGAGCCCCAGCATTTT | CASSQDFGILEPQHF
TRBJ1-1 | TRBD1 | few | TRBV9 | TGTGCCAGCAGCGCGCCCAGGACAGGGGGCCTCACTGAAGCTTTCTTT | CASSAPRTGGLTEAFF
TRBJ1-1 | . | few | TRBV27 | TGTGCCAGCAGCAAGGGCGGGGGGGTTCACACTGAAGCTTTCTTT | CASSKGGGVHTEAFF